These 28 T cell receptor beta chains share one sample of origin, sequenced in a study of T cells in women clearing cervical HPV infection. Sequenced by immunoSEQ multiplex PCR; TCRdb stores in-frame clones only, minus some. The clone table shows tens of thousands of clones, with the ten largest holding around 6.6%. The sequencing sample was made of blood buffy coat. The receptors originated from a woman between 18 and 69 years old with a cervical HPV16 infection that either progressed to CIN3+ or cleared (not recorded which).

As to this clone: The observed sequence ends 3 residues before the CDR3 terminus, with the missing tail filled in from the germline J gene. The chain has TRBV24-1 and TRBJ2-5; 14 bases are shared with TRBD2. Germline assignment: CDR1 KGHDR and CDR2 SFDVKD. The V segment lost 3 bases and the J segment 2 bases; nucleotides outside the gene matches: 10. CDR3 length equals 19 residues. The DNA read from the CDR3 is TGTGCCACCAGTGATACTTACGGACTAGCGGGGGGAATACAAGAGACC. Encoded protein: CATSDTYGLAGGIQET. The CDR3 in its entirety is CATSDTYGLAGGIQETQYF.

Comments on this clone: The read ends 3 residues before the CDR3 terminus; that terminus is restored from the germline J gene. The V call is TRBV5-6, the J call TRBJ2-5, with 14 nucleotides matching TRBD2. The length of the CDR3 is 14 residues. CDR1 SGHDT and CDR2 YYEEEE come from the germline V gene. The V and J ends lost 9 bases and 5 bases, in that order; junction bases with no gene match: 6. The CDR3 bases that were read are TGTGCCACCGCGACTAGCGGGGGGGCGGAGACC. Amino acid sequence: CATATSGGAET. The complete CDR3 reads CATATSGGAETQYF.

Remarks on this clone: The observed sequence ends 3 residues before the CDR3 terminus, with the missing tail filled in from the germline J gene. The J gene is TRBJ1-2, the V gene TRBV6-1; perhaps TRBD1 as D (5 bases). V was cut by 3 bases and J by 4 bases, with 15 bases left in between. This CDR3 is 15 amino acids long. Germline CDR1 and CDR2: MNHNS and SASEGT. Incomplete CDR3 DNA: TGTGCCAGCAGTGAGCAGGGTGAGGGCCCCTATGGC. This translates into CASSEQGEGPYG. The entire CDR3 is CASSEQGEGPYGYTF.

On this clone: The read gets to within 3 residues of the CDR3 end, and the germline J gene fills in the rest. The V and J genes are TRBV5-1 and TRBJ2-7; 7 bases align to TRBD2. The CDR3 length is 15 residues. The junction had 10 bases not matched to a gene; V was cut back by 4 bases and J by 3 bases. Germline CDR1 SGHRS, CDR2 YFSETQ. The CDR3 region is CASSPVRGTLYEQYF. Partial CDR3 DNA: TGCGCCAGCAGCCCCGTGCGGGGGACTCTCTACGAG.

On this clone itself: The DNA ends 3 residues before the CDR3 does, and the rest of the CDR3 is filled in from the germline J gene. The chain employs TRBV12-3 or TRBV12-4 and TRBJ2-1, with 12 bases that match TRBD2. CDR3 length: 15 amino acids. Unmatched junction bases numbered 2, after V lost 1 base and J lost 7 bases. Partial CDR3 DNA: TGTGCCAGCAGTTTAGGGCTAGCGGGGGGGAATGAG. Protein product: CASSLGLAGGNE. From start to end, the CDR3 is CASSLGLAGGNEQFF.

This CDR3 reads CASSLKGISNTEAFF. The CDR3 DNA, read in part, is TGCGCCAGCAGCTTGAAGGGCATATCGAACACTGAA. The chain combines TRBV5-1 with TRBJ1-1; D gene uncertain. The read terminates 3 residues before the CDR3 end, so the remaining end is supplied by the germline J gene. Germline V gene lookup returns CDR1 SGHRS and CDR2 YFSETQ. V dropped 1 base and J dropped 1 base, with 11 bases sitting between them. There are 15 residues in the CDR3.

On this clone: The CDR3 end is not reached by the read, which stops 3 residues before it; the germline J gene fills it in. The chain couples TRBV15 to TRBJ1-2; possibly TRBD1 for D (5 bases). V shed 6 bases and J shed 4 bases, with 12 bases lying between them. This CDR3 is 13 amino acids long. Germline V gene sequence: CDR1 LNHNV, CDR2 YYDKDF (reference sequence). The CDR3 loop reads CATRGTGGYGYTF. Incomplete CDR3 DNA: TGTGCCACCAGGGGTACAGGAGGCTATGGC.

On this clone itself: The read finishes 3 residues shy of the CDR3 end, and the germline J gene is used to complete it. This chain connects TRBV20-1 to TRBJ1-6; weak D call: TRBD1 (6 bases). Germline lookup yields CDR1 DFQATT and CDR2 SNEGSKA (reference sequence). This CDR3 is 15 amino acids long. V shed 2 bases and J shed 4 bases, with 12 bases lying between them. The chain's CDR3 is CSARRAGAYNSPLHF. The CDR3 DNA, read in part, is TGCAGTGCTAGACGGGCAGGGGCGTATAATTCACCC.

Incomplete CDR3 DNA: TGCGCCAGCAGTGAGTCTTTGGACAGACCTACG. This codes for CASSESLDRPT. The whole CDR3 protein is CASSESLDRPTQYF. This chain links TRBV10-1 with TRBJ2-3; D perhaps matches TRBD1 (6 bases). The sequenced fragment ends 3 residues before the CDR3 boundary, so the rest is inferred from the germline J gene. Trimming cost V 0 bases and J 8 bases, with 12 bases left between them. This CDR3 is 14 amino acids long. Germline V gene sequence: CDR1 WNHNN, CDR2 SYGVQD (reference sequence).

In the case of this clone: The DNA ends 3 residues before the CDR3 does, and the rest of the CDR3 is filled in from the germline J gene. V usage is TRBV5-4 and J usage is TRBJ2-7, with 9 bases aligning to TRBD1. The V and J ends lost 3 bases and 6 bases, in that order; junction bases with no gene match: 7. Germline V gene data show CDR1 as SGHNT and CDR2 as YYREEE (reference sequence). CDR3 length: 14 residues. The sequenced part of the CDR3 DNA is TGTGCCAGCAGCTCCGGGACAGGGAGGGGCGAG. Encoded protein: CASSSGTGRGE. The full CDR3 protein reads CASSSGTGRGEQYF.

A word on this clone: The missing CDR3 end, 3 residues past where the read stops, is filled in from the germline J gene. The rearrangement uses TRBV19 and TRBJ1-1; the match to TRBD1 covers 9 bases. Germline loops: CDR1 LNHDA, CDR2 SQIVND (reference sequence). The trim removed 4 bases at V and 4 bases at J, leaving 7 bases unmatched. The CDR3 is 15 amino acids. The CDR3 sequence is CASSNQQGAGTEAFF. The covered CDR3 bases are TGTGCCAGTAGTAACCAACAGGGGGCCGGCACTGAA.

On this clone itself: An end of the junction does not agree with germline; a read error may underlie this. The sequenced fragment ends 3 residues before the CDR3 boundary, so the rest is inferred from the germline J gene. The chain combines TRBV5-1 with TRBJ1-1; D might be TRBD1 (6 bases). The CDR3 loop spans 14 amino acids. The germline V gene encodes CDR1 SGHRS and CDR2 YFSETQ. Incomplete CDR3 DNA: TGCGCCAGCCGCTTACAGGGTGAGAACACTGAA. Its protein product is CASRLQGENTE. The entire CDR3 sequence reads CASRLQGENTEAFF.

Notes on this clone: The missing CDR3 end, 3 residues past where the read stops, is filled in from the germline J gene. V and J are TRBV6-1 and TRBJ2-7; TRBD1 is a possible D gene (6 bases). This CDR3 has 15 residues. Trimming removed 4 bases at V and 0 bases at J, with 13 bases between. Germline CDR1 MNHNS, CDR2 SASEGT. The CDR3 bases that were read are TGTGCCAGCAGTGCATGGACAGACATCTCCTACGAG. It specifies CASSAWTDISYE. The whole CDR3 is CASSAWTDISYEQYF.

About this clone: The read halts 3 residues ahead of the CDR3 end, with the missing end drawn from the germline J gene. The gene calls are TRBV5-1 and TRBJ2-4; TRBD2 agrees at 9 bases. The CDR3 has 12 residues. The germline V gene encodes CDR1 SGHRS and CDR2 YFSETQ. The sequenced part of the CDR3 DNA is TGCGCCAGCAGCTCCAGCGGGGGGTCT. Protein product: CASSSSGGS. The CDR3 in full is CASSSSGGSQYF.

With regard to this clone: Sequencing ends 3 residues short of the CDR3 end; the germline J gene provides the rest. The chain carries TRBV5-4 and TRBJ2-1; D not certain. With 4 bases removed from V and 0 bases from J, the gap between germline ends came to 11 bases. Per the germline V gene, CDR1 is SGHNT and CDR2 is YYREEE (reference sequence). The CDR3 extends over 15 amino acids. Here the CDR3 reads CASSRAESSYNEQFF. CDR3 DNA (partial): TGTGCCAGCAGCCGTGCGGAAAGCTCCTACAATGAG.

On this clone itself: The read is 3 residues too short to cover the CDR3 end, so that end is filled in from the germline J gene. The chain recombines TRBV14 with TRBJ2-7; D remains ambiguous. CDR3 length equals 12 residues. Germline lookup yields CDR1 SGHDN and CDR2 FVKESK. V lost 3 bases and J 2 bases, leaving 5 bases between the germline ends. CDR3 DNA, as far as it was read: TGTGCCAGCAGCCAGTCCGCCTACGAG. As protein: CASSQSAYE. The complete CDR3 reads CASSQSAYEQYF.

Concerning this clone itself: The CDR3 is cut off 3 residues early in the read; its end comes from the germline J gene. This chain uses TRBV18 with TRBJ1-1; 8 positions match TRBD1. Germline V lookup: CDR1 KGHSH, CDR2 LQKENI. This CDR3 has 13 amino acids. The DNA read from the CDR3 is TGTGCCAGCTCACTACAGGGACAGGAAGGA. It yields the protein CASSLQGQEG. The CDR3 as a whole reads CASSLQGQEGAFF.

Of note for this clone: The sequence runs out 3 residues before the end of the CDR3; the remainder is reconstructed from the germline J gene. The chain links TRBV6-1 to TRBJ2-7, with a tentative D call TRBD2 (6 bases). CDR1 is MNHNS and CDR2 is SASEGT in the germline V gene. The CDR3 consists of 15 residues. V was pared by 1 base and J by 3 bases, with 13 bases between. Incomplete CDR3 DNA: TGTGCCAGCAGTGAAGGGGGGGAGATCCACTACGAG. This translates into CASSEGGEIHYE. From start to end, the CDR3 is CASSEGGEIHYEQYF.

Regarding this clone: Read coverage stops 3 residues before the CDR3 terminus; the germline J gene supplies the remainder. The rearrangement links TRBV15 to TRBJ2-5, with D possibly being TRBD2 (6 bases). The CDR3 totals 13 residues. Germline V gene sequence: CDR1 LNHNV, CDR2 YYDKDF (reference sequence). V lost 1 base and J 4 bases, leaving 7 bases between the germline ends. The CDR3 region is CATSRVGGETQYF. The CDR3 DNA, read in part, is TGTGCCACCAGCAGAGTCGGGGGAGAGACC. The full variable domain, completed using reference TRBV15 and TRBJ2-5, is DAMVIQNPRYQVTQFGKPVTLSCSQTLNHNVMYWYQQKSSQAPKLLFHYYDKDFNNEADTPDNFQSRRPNTSFCFLDIRSPGLGDTAMYLCATSRVGGETQYFGPGTRLLVL.

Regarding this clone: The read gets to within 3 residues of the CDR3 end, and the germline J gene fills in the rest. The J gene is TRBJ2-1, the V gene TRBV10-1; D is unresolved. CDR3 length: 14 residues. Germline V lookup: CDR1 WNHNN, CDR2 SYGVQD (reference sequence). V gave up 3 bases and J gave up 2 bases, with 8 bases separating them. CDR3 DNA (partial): TGCGCCAGCAGTGACACCCAGACCTACAATGAG. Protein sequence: CASSDTQTYNE. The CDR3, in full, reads CASSDTQTYNEQFF.

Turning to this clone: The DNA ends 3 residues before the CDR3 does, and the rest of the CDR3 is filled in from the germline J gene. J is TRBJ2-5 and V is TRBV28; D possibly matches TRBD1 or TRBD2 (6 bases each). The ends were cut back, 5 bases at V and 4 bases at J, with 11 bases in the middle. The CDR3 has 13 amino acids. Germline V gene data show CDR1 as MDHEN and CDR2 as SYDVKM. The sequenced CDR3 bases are TGTGCCAGCAGTATCGGAGGGGGAGAGACC. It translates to CASSIGGGET. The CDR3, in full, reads CASSIGGGETQYF.

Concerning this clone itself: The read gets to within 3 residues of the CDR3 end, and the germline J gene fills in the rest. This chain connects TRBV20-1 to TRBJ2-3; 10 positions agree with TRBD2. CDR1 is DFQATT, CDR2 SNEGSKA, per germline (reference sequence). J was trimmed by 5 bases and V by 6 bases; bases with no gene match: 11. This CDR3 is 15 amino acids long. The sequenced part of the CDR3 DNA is TGCAGTGCCCCTCCGGCTAGCGGGAGTCGAGATACG. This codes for CSAPPASGSRDT. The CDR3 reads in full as CSAPPASGSRDTQYF.

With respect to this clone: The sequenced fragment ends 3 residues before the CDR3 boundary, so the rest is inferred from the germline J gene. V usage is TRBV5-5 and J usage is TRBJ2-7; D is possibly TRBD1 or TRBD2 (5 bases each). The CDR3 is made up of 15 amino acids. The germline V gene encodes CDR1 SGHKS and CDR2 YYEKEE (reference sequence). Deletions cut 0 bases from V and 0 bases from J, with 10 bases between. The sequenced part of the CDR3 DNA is TGTGCCAGCAGCTTGGCGGCAGGGAGCTCCTACGAG. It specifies CASSLAAGSSYE. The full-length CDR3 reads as CASSLAAGSSYEQYF.

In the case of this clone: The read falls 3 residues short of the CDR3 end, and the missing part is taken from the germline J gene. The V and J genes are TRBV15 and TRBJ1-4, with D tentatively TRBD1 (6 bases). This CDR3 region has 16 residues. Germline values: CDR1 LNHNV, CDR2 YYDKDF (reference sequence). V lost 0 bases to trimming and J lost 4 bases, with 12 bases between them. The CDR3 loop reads CATSRDGGGHNEKLFF. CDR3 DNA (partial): TGTGCCACCAGCAGAGATGGGGGCGGACATAATGAAAAA.

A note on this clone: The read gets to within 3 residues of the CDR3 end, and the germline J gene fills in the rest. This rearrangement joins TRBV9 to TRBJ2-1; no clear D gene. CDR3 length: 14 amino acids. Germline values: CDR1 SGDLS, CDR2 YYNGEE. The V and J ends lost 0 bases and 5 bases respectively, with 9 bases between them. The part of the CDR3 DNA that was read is TGTGCCAGCAGCGTAGGTAGTGAAAACAATGAG. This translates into CASSVGSENNE. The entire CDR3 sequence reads CASSVGSENNEQFF.

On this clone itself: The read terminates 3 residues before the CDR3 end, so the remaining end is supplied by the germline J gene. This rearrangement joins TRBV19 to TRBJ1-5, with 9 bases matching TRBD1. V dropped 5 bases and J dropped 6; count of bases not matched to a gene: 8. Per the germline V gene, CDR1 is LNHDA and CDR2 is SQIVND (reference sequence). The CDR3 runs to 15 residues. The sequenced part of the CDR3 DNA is TGTGCCAGTAGTGCGCAAAAGACAGGGGGTCAGCCC. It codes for CASSAQKTGGQP. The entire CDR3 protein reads CASSAQKTGGQPQHF.

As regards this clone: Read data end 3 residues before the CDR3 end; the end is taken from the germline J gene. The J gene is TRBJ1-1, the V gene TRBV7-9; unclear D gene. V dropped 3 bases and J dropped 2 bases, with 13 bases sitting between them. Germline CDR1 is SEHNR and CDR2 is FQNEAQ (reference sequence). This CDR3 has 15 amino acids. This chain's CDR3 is CASSFYRVGNTEAFF. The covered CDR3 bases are TGTGCCAGCAGCTTTTATAGGGTGGGTAACACTGAA.

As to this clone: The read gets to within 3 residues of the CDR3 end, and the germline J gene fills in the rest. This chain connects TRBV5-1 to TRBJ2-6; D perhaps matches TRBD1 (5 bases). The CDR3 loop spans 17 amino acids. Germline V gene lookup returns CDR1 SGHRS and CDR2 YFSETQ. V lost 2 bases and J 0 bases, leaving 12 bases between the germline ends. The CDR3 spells CASSFRTSSSGANVLTF. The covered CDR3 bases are TGCGCCAGCAGCTTTAGGACATCCTCCTCTGGGGCCAACGTC.